The clone carrying this TCR beta chain came up a few times. These data belong to a study of T-cell memory formation after mild COVID-19. 5'RACE with constant-segment primers built TCRalpha and TCRbeta cDNA libraries with UMIs. TCRdb analysed the 5' RACE reads with MiXCR anew, one entry per CDR3 protein. The data hold 280,000 or so distinct CDR3 sequences, with less than 9.5% observed a single time. Sequenced material: PBMCs or a T cell subset sorted from them (not recorded which). This TCR was recovered from a man between 18 and 29 years old who had mild COVID-19 (a few samples of this study predate the infection). Cell type and time point are not known.

This chain's CDR3 is CASSSLATSSYEQYF. DNA of the CDR3: TGTGCCAGCAGCTCACTAGCGACGAGCTCCTACGAGCAGTACTTC. The V gene is TRBV7-9, the J gene TRBJ2-7, with 7 bases fitting TRBD2. With V trimmed by 4 bases and J by 0 bases, 6 bases remained unmatched. The length of the CDR3 is 15 residues. Germline assignment: CDR1 SEHNR and CDR2 FQNEAQ (reference sequence).